Listed below are T cell receptor beta chains from one sample, sequenced in a study of cytotoxic CD8 clonotypes in ibrutinib-treated CLL. Sequencing used immunoSEQ multiplex PCR; TCRdb keeps in-frame clones, though not all of them. The sample lists approximately 70,000 clones, 65% to 85% seen once, with around 7.6% in the top ten. The material sequenced was PBMCs, taken at disease progression, from a patient treated with ibrutinib. All receptors derive from a human donor with chronic lymphocytic leukemia. The CDR3 runs from the conserved cysteine through the conserved F or W. A D gene is named only where the DNA matches it firmly. Expanded clones are given a class, and other clones once, few, many or no size at all.

clone_size	d_call	j_call	v_call	cdr3_aa	cdr3_nt
.	TRBD1	TRBJ1-2	TRBV5-6	CARVGQGTPPYGYTF	TGTGCCAGGGTCGGACAGGGAACACCCCCCTATGGCTACACCTTC
few	TRBD1	TRBJ1-6	TRBV6-1	CASSRQGLDSPLHF	TGTGCCAGCAGTAGACAGGGGCTTGATTCACCCCTCCACTTT
.	.	TRBJ2-3	TRBV27	CASSPHRLYPLRTQYF	TGTGCCAGCAGTCCGCACAGGCTTTACCCCCTTAGAACGCAGTATTTT
.	.	TRBJ1-4	TRBV7-9	CASTDRATNEKLFF	TGTGCCAGCACCGACCGAGCAACTAATGAAAAACTGTTTTTT
.	.	TRBJ1-1	TRBV10-3	CAIRGAGKDTEAFF	TGTGCCATCAGGGGAGCCGGGAAGGACACTGAAGCTTTCTTT
.	.	TRBJ1-5	TRBV18	CASSLDNYSNQPQHF	TGTGCCAGCTCTCTCGACAACTATAGCAATCAGCCCCAGCATTTT
.	.	TRBJ2-7	TRBV4-1	CASSQVSGTLAYEQYF	TGCGCCAGCAGCCAAGTGTCGGGCACTTTGGCCTACGAGCAGTACTTC
few	.	TRBJ1-2	TRBV11-2	CASSLDGAGYTF	TGTGCCAGCAGCTTAGACGGGGCTGGCTACACCTTC
.	.	TRBJ1-1	TRBV28	CASSHRGRTNTEAFF	TGTGCCAGCAGCCACCGGGGCAGGACGAACACTGAAGCTTTCTTT
.	.	TRBJ2-1	TRBV18	CASSPSFLMGNEQFF	TGTGCCAGCTCACCGTCCTTCCTAATGGGGAATGAGCAGTTCTTC
.	.	TRBJ1-5	TRBV6-6	CASSYLWTSNQPQHF	TGTGCCAGCAGTTACCTTTGGACTTCCAATCAGCCCCAGCATTTT
.	.	TRBJ2-5	TRBV30	CAWSRGDRGQETQYF	TGTGCCTGGAGTAGAGGGGACCGAGGTCAAGAGACCCAGTACTTC
.	.	TRBJ1-6	TRBV30	CAWSPSNSPLHF	TGTGCCTGGAGTCCATCCAATTCACCCCTCCACTTT
few	.	TRBJ1-6	TRBV6-5	CASSYSTGPGSSPLHF	TGTGCCAGCAGTTACTCGACCGGCCCCGGTTCTTCACCCCTCCACTTT
few	.	TRBJ2-7	TRBV18	CASSPLGDEQYF	TGTGCCAGCTCACCGCTAGGAGACGAGCAGTACTTC
few	.	TRBJ1-5	TRBV7-6	CASSFGGFNQPQHF	TGTGCCAGCAGCTTCGGGGGGTTCAATCAGCCCCAGCATTTT
.	TRBD1	TRBJ2-6	TRBV11-2	CASSLPGTGGVLTF	TGTGCCAGCAGCTTACCTGGGACAGGAGGAGTCCTGACTTTC
.	.	TRBJ2-1	TRBV4-2	CASSQVVALGPFF	TGTGCCAGCAGCCAAGTTGTGGCCCTGGGTCCGTTCTTC
.	TRBD1	TRBJ2-4	TRBV28	CASSSQGSFNIQYF	TGTGCCAGCAGTTCACAGGGGAGTTTTAACATTCAGTACTTC
.	TRBD2	TRBJ2-5	TRBV14	CASSPRRLAGGETQYF	TGTGCCAGCAGCCCCAGGAGGCTAGCGGGGGGTGAGACCCAGTACTTC
.	.	TRBJ1-5	TRBV11-3	CARPWAKAHSNQPQHF	TGTGCCAGGCCTTGGGCTAAGGCCCATAGCAATCAGCCCCAGCATTTT
few	.	TRBJ1-1	TRBV4-2	CASSQDSPGTEAFF	TGTGCCAGCAGCCAAGATTCCCCTGGGACTGAAGCTTTCTTT
.	TRBD1	TRBJ2-5	TRBV27	CASSPRTGRWETQYF	TGTGCCAGCAGTCCGAGGACAGGGAGGTGGGAGACCCAGTACTTC
.	.	TRBJ2-2	TRBV7-2	CASSSFGGELFF	TGTGCCAGCAGCTCCTTTGGCGGGGAGCTGTTTTTT
.	TRBD1	TRBJ2-7	TRBV10-3	CAIRGQELTYEQYF	TGTGCCATCAGGGGACAGGAACTGACCTACGAGCAGTACTTC
.	.	TRBJ2-1	TRBV7-5	CARSFFRPKKGNNEQFF	TGTGCCAGAAGCTTCTTTCGCCCTAAGAAGGGAAACAATGAGCAGTTCTTC
.	TRBD1	TRBJ1-2	TRBV7-6	CASSPDRGSNPASGYTF	TGTGCCAGCAGCCCAGACAGGGGGTCGAACCCGGCCTCCGGCTACACCTTC
.	.	TRBJ1-5	TRBV30	CAWESGGGQPQHF	TGTGCCTGGGAGTCGGGGGGAGGTCAGCCCCAGCATTTT
.	.	TRBJ2-2	TRBV6-1	CASSEVGTGELFF	TGTGCCAGCAGTGAAGTTGGTACCGGGGAGCTGTTTTTT
.	.	TRBJ1-6	TRBV11-2	CASRAVSSPLHF	TGTGCCAGCAGGGCCGTAAGTTCACCCCTCCACTTT
.	.	TRBJ2-3	TRBV13	CASSPPLGGEYRTDTQYF	TGTGCCAGCAGCCCCCCTCTCGGGGGAGAGTATCGCACAGATACGCAGTATTTT
.	.	TRBJ2-7	TRBV18	CASSQRGGEQYF	TGTGCCAGCTCACAAAGAGGCGGGGAGCAGTACTTC
.	.	TRBJ2-1	TRBV7-9	CASSLIEQFF	TGTGCCAGCAGCTTGATTGAGCAGTTCTTC
.	.	TRBJ1-2	TRBV10-3	CAIAADSLNYGYTF	TGTGCCATCGCGGCGGACAGTCTTAACTATGGCTACACCTTC
once	TRBD2	TRBJ2-1	TRBV5-4	CASSGKRGGWNEQFF	TGTGCCAGCAGCGGAAAGCGGGGGGGGTGGAATGAGCAGTTCTTC
.	.	TRBJ2-5	TRBV14	CASSDIQETQYF	TGTGCCAGTTCGGACATACAAGAGACCCAGTACTTC
.	.	TRBJ1-2	TRBV19	CASRTTGGYRYGYTF	TGTGCCAGTAGAACCACCGGGGGGTATCGGTATGGCTACACCTTC
.	TRBD2	TRBJ2-1	TRBV10-1	CASSDGLAAYNEQFF	TGCGCCAGCAGTGACGGACTAGCGGCCTACAATGAGCAGTTCTTC
.	TRBD1	TRBJ1-1	TRBV7-2	CASSTGAEAFF	TGTGCCAGCTCGACAGGGGCCGAAGCTTTCTTT
.	TRBD2	TRBJ2-5	TRBV30	CAWTKPLSGRYGTQYF	TGTGCCTGGACAAAACCTCTTAGCGGGAGGTACGGGACCCAGTACTTC
.	TRBD1	TRBJ2-1	TRBV5-1	CASSLGQGAYNEQFF	TGCGCCAGCAGCTTGGGCCAGGGGGCTTACAATGAGCAGTTCTTC
.	.	TRBJ2-7	TRBV18	CASSPRALNLYEQYF	TGTGCCAGCTCACCACGAGCACTAAACCTCTACGAGCAGTACTTC
.	TRBD1	TRBJ1-1	TRBV10-2	CASRTTGTGGSGTEAFF	TGCGCCAGCAGGACAACCGGGACAGGGGGATCTGGCACTGAAGCTTTCTTT
.	TRBD2	TRBJ2-1	TRBV7-9	CASSLAGTSGRMKFF	TGTGCCAGCAGCTTAGCAGGGACTAGCGGGAGGATGAAGTTCTTC
.	TRBD2	TRBJ2-3	TRBV12-5	CASGLSSGFTDTQYF	TGTGCTAGTGGTTTGTCTAGCGGATTCACAGATACGCAGTATTTT
.	.	TRBJ1-1	TRBV28	CASILSVGSNKAFF	TGTGCCAGCATTTTATCGGTGGGCAGCAACAAAGCTTTCTTT
.	.	TRBJ1-3	TRBV7-9	CASSLSLMGDTIYF	TGTGCCAGCAGCTTAAGTTTAATGGGTGACACCATATATTTT
.	TRBD1	TRBJ1-1	TRBV9	CASSGGQANTEAFF	TGTGCCAGCAGCGGGGGACAGGCGAACACTGAAGCTTTCTTT
.	.	TRBJ2-7	TRBV6-5	CASSLGTPLSGQYF	TGTGCCAGCTCTTTAGGGACGCCACTGTCTGGGCAGTACTTC
.	.	TRBJ2-7	TRBV19	CASARGTRVNEQYF	TGTGCCAGTGCTAGGGGGACAAGAGTTAACGAGCAGTACTTC
.	.	TRBJ1-6	TRBV7-6	CASSLASSYNSPLHF	TGTGCCAGCAGCTTAGCATCGTCCTATAATTCACCCCTCCACTTT
.	.	TRBJ1-3	TRBV30	CAWSRGSAGNTIYF	TGTGCCTGGAGTAGGGGATCTGCAGGAAACACCATATATTTT
.	.	TRBJ2-7	TRBV7-9	CASSSSHLGEQYF	TGTGCCAGCAGCTCCTCTCATCTGGGGGAGCAGTACTTC
.	.	TRBJ1-4	TRBV7-9	CASSSQGDRLSATNEKLFF	TGTGCCAGCAGCTCTCAGGGCGATCGGCTTAGTGCAACTAATGAAAAACTGTTTTTT
few	.	TRBJ2-3	TRBV5-4	CASSLASLALTDTQYF	TGTGCCAGCAGCTTGGCCTCGCTAGCCCTCACAGATACGCAGTATTTT
.	.	TRBJ2-3	TRBV7-6	CASSLMGGDTQYF	TGTGCCAGCAGCTTAATGGGGGGAGATACGCAGTATTTT
.	TRBD1	TRBJ1-5	TRBV27	CASRTGTVNQPQHF	TGTGCCAGCAGAACCGGGACAGTCAATCAGCCCCAGCATTTT
.	.	TRBJ2-5	TRBV4-1	CASSQESVQETQYF	TGCGCCAGCAGCCAAGAGTCAGTACAAGAGACCCAGTACTTC
.	TRBD1	TRBJ2-7	TRBV2	CASSTGTGGYEQYF	TGTGCCAGCAGTACCGGGACAGGGGGCTACGAGCAGTACTTC